This T cell receptor (beta chain) appears in the sequencing data of a study of blood T cell repertoires in COVID-19. The germline V gene encodes CDR1 SNHLY and CDR2 FYNNEI. The V end lost 8 bases, the J end lost 1 base, and 14 bases lay between the germline ends. The CDR3 runs to 14 residues. The data were produced by immunoSEQ multiplex PCR, yet TCRdb's version contains in-frame clones alone and is incomplete. There are approximately 320,000 clones in the sample; about nine tenths occur only once, and over 8.5% lies in the top ten. This sequence originates from a woman in her 30s with COVID-19, enrolled during active disease. Sequenced input: peripheral blood. V usage is TRBV2 and J usage is TRBJ2-5; D not resolved. The CDR3 is CASESHSGQETQYF. The CDR3, as DNA: TGTGCCAGCGAATCCCATTCAGGCCAAGAGACCCAGTACTTC. The full variable domain, in which reference TRBV2 and TRBJ2-5 provide the parts outside the CDR3, is EPEVTQTPSHQVTQMGQEVILRCVPISNHLYFYWYRQILGQKVEFLVSFYNNEISEKSEIFDDQFSVERPDGSNFTLKIRSTKLEDSAMYFCASESHSGQETQYFGPGTRLLVL.